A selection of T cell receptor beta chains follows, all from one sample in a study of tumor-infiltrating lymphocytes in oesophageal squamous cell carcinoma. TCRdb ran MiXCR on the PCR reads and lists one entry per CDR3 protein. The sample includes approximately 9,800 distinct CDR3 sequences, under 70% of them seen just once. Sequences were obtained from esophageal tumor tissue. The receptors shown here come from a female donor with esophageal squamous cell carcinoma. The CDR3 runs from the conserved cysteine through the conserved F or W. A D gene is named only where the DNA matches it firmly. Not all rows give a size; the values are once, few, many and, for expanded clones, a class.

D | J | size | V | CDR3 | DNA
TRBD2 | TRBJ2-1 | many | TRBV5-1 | CASSLGTSTYNEQFF | TGCGCCAGCAGCTTGGGGACTAGCACCTACAATGAGCAGTTCTTC
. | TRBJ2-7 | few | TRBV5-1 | CASSLDTESSYEQYF | TGCGCCAGCAGCTTGGACACGGAGAGCTCCTACGAGCAGTACTTC
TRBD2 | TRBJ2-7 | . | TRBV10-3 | CAISAWTSYTDTQYF | TGTGCCATCAGTGCCTGGACTAGCTACACAGATACGCAGTACTTC
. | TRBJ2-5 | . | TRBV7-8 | CASSSGGLIGRETQYF | TGTGCCAGCAGCTCCGGGGGTTTGATTGGGAGAGAGACCCAGTACTTC
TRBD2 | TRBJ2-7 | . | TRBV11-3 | CASSLGTSGYNEQYF | TGTGCCAGCAGCCTGGGGACTAGCGGTTACAATGAGCAGTACTTC
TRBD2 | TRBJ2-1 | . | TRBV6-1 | CASSEARVAGVGSYNEQFF | TGTGCCAGCAGTGAAGCGCGGGTAGCGGGAGTCGGCTCCTACAATGAGCAGTTCTTC
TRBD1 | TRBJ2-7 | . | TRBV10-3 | CAISAFGQGNEQYF | TGTGCCATCAGTGCGTTCGGACAGGGGAACGAGCAGTACTTC
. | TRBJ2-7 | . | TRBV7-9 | CASSLASRYEQYF | TGTGCCAGCAGCTTAGCTAGTAGGTACGAGCAGTACTTC
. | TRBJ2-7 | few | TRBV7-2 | CASSPRARYEQYF | TGTGCCAGCAGCCCCCGGGCGCGCTACGAGCAGTACTTC
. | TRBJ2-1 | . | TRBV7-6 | CASSPIYNEQFF | TGTGCCAGCAGCCCAATCTACAATGAGCAGTTCTTC
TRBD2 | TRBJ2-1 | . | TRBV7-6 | CASSTSGVYNEQFF | TGTGCCAGCTCCACTAGCGGGGTTTACAATGAGCAGTTCTTC
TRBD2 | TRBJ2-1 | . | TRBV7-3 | CASSSGLAPNEQFF | TGTGCCAGCAGCTCGGGACTAGCGCCTAATGAGCAGTTCTTC
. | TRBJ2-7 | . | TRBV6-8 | CASNSGYEQYF | TGTGCCAGCAATTCGGGCTACGAGCAGTACTTC
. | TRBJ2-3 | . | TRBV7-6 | CASSVKGGAPDTQYF | TGTGCCAGCAGCGTAAAAGGGGGGGCCCCGGATACGCAGTATTTT
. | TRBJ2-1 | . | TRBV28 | CASSLFPLQRANEQFF | TGTGCCAGCAGTTTATTTCCTCTTCAGCGGGCCAATGAGCAGTTCTTC
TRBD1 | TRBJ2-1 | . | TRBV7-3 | CASRRGQGVGEQFF | TGTGCCAGCAGACGGGGACAGGGGGTCGGTGAGCAGTTCTTC
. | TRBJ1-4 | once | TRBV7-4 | CASSLRNSREEKLFF | TGTGCCAGCAGTCTAAGGAATTCGCGGGAGGAAAAACTGTTTTTT
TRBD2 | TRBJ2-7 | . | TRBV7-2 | CASSVTSGFSYEQYF | TGTGCCAGCAGCGTTACTAGCGGGTTTTCCTACGAGCAGTACTTC
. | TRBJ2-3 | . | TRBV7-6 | CASTYKPTDTQYF | TGTGCCAGCACCTATAAGCCTACAGATACGCAGTATTTT
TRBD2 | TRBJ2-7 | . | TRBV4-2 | CASRPASGGSYEQYF | TGTGCCAGCAGACCCGCTAGCGGGGGCTCCTACGAGCAGTACTTC
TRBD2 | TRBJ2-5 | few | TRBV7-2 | CASSSTAGGLSETQYF | TGTGCCAGCAGCTCCACAGCGGGGGGGCTCTCTGAGACCCAGTACTTC
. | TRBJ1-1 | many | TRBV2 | CASSRINTEAFF | TGTGCCAGCAGTAGAATCAACACTGAAGCTTTCTTT
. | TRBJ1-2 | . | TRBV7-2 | CASSLGTGPPSGGGYTF | TGTGCCAGCAGCTTAGGGACGGGACCTCCATCGGGGGGGGGCTACACCTTC
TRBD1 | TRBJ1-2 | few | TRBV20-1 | CSARERDRRYGYTF | TGCAGTGCTAGAGAAAGGGACAGACGCTATGGCTACACCTTC
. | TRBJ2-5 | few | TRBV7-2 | CASSLNPGAQETQYF | TGTGCCAGCAGCCTAAACCCCGGGGCACAAGAGACCCAGTACTTC
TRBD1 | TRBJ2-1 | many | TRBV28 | CATVGQGAAEQFF | TGTGCCACCGTGGGGCAGGGGGCAGCTGAGCAGTTCTTC
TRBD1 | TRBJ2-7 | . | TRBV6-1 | CASSRQGANEQYF | TGTGCCAGCAGCAGACAGGGGGCCAACGAGCAGTACTTC
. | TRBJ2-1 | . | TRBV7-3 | CASSSGAYNEQFF | TGTGCCAGCAGCTCAGGGGCGTACAATGAGCAGTTCTTC
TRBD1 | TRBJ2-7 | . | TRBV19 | CATATGSYEQYF | TGTGCCACAGCGACAGGGTCCTACGAGCAGTACTTC
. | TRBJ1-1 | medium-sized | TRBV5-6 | CASSLSQANTEAFF | TGTGCCAGCAGCTTATCCCAGGCGAACACTGAAGCTTTCTTT
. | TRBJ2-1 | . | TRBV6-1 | CASIVSGANNEQFF | TGTGCCAGCATCGTTTCGGGGGCTAACAATGAGCAGTTCTTC
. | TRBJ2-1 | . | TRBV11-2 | CASSPWENYNEQFF | TGTGCCAGCAGCCCGTGGGAGAACTACAATGAGCAGTTCTTC
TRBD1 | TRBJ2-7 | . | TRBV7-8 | CASSLPGGSGEQYF | TGTGCCAGCAGCCTCCCAGGGGGTTCAGGCGAGCAGTACTTC
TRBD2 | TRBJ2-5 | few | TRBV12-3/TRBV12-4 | CASSPRTSGTQYF | TGTGCCAGCAGCCCTAGGACTAGCGGGACCCAGTACTTC
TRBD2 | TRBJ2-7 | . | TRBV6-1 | CATRLAVQYEQYF | TGTGCCACCCGACTAGCGGTCCAATACGAGCAGTACTTC
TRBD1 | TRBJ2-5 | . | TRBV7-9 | CASSLRDRGHNEQFF | TGTGCCAGCAGCTTAAGGGACAGGGGCCACAATGAGCAGTTCTTT
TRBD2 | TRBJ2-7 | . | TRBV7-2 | CASSSSTSTLLGASYEQYF | TGTGCCAGCAGCTCCTCGACTAGCACCCTCCTAGGGGCTTCCTACGAGCAGTACTTC
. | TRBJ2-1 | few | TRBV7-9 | CASSLRSSTAGDNEQFF | TGTGCCAGCAGCCTTAGAAGTTCGACAGCCGGGGACAATGAGCAGTTCTTC
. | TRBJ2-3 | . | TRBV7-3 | CASSPYVTDTQYF | TGTGCCAGCAGCCCCTACGTGACAGATACGCAGTATTTT
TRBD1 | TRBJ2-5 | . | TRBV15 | CATSITGGETQYF | TGTGCCACCAGCATCACAGGGGGGGAGACCCAGTACTTC
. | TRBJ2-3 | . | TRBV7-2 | CASSLYTDTQYF | TGTGCCAGCAGCCTCTACACAGATACGCAGTATTTT
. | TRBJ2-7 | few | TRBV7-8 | CASSLSRRGGYEQYF | TGTGCCAGCAGCTTAAGTCGGAGGGGTGGCTACGAGCAGTACTTC
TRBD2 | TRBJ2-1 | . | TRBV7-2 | CASSDTSGNYNEQFF | TGTGCCAGCAGCGATACTAGCGGGAACTACAATGAGCAGTTCTTC
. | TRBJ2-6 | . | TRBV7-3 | CASSLMSSGANVLTF | TGTGCCAGCAGCTTAATGTCCTCTGGGGCCAACGTCCTGACTTTC
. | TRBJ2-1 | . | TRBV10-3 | CAIKGGSGNEQFF | TGTGCCATCAAGGGGGGTTCAGGAAATGAGCAGTTCTTC
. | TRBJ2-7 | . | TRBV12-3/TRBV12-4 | CASNWEGATQYF | TGTGCCAGCAACTGGGAGGGGGCAACCCAGTACTTC
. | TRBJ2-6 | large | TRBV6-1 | CASRGQSSGANVLTF | TGTGCCAGCAGGGGTCAATCTTCTGGGGCCAACGTCCTGACTTTC
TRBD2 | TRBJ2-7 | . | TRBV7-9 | CASSAIPAGGVRNEQYF | TGTGCCAGCAGCGCAATCCCTGCGGGAGGGGTTCGCAATGAGCAGTACTTC